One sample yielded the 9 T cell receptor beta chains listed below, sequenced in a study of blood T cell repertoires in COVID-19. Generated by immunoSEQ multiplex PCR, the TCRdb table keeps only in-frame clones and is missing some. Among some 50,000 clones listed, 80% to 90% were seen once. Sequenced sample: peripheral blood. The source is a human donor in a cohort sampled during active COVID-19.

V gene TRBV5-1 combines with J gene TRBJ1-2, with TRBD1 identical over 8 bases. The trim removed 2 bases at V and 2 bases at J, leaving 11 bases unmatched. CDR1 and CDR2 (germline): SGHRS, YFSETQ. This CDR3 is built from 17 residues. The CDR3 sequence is CASSFSFSQGANYGYTF. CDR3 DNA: TGCGCCAGCAGCTTTTCCTTTAGCCAGGGGGCAAACTATGGCTACACCTTC.

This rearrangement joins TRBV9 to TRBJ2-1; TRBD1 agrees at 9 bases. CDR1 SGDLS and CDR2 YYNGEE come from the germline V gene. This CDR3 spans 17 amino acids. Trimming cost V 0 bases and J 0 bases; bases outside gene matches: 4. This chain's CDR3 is CASSVGQGVPSYNEQFF. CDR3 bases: TGTGCCAGCAGCGTAGGACAGGGGGTGCCCTCCTACAATGAGCAGTTCTTC. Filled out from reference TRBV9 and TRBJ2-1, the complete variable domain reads DSGVTQTPKHLITATGQRVTLRCSPRSGDLSVYWYQQSLDQGLQFLIQYYNGEERAKGNILERFSAQQFPDLHSELNLSSLELGDSALYFCASSVGQGVPSYNEQFFGPGTRLTVL.

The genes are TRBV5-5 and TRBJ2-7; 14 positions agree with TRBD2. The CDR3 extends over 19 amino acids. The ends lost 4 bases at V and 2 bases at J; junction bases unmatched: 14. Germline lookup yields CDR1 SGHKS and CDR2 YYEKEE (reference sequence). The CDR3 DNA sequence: TGTGCCAGCAGCACTGCCGGGACTAGCGGGAGTTTCTCGGCCTACGAGCAGTACTTC. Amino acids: CASSTAGTSGSFSAYEQYF.

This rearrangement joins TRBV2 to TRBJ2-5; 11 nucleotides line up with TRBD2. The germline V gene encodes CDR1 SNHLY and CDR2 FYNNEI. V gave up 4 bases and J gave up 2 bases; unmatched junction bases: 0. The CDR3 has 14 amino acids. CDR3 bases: TGTGCCAGCAGTGGACTAGCGGGGCAAGAGACCCAGTACTTC. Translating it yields CASSGLAGQETQYF.

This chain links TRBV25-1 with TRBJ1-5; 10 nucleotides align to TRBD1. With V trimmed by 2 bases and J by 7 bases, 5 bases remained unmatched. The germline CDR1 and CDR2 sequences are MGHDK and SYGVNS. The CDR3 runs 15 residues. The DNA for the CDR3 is TGTGCCAGCAGTGAACGGGGACAGGGGTACCAGCCCCAGCATTTT. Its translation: CASSERGQGYQPQHF. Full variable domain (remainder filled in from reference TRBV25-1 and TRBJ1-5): EADIYQTPRYLVIGTGKKITLECSQTMGHDKMYWYQQDPGMELHLIHYSYGVNSTEKGDLSSESTVSRIRTEHFPLTLESARPSHTSQYLCASSERGQGYQPQHFGDGTRLSIL.

The CDR3 here is CASRAAGTGSLGTQYF. In DNA form, the CDR3 reads TGTGCCAGCAGGGCGGCCGGGACAGGATCTTTAGGGACCCAGTACTTC. The genes are TRBV28 and TRBJ2-5, with 8 bases lining up with TRBD1. Germline assignment: CDR1 MDHEN and CDR2 SYDVKM. The junction had 16 bases not matched to a gene; V was cut back by 6 bases and J by 7 bases. The CDR3 loop spans 16 amino acids.

DNA for the CDR3: TGCGCCAGCACGAGGACTAGCGGGAGCTCCTACAATGAGCAGTTCTTC. Encoded protein: CASTRTSGSSYNEQFF. The rearrangement uses TRBV5-1 and TRBJ2-1, with 13 positions matching TRBD2. Looked up from germline, CDR1 is SGHRS and CDR2 is YFSETQ. CDR3 size: 16 residues. Losses at the gene ends were 6 bases for V and 0 bases for J; bases not matched to a gene: 3.

The CDR3 loop is CASSLKGDTEAFF. CDR3 in DNA: TGTGCCAGCAGCTTAAAGGGGGACACTGAAGCTTTCTTT. This chain uses TRBV7-2 with TRBJ1-1, with D perhaps matching TRBD1 (6 bases). The CDR3 has 13 residues. Trimming pared 2 bases from V and 3 bases from J, leaving 7 bases between. Germline CDR1 reads SGHTA; CDR2 reads FQGNSA.

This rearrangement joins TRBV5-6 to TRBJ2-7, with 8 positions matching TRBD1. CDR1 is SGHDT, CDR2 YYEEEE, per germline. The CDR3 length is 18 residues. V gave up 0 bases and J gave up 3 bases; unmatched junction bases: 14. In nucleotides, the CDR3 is TGTGCCAGCAGCTTGGCCGAGGACAGGGTCTTTCAGGTCTACGAGCAGTACTTC. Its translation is CASSLAEDRVFQVYEQYF. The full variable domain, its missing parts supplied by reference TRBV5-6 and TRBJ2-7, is DAGVTQSPTHLIKTRGQQVTLRCSPKSGHDTVSWYQQALGQGPQFIFQYYEEEERQRGNFPDRFSGHQFPNYSSELNVNALLLGDSALYLCASSLAEDRVFQVYEQYFGPGTRLTVT.